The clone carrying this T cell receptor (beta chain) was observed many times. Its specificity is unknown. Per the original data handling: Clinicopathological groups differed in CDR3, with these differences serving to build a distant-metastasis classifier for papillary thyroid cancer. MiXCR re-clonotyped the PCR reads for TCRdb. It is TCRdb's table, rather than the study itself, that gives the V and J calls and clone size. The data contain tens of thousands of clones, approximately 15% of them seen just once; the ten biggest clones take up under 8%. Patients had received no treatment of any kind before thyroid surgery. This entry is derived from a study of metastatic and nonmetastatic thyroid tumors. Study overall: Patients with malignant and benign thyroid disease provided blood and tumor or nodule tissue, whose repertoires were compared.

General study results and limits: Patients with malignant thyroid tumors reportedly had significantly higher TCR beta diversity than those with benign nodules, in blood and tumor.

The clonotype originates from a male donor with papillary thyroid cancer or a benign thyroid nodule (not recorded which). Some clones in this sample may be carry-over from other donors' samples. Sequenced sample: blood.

In DNA form, the CDR3 reads TGTGCCAGTAGTATTCCAAGGAGCTCCTACAATGAGCAGTTCTTC. Its translation: CASSIPRSSYNEQFF. The chain has TRBV19 and TRBJ2-1; no clear D gene. The germline V gene has CDR1 LNHDA and CDR2 SQIVND (reference sequence). Trimming removed 3 bases at V and 0 bases at J, with 9 bases between. The CDR3 contains 15 residues. Together with reference TRBV19 and TRBJ2-1, the CDR3 gives the full variable domain: DGGITQSPKYLFRKEGQNVTLSCEQNLNHDAMYWYRQDPGQGLRLIYYSQIVNDFQKGDIAEGYSVSREKKESFPLTVTSAQKNPTAFYLCASSIPRSSYNEQFFGPGTRLTVL.